These T cell receptor beta chains were read from a single sample in a study of shared clonotypes between healthy human individuals. TCRdb's table, derived via immunoSEQ multiplex PCR, lists solely in-frame clones and lacks some. Here the sample spans approximately 980,000 clones, over 75% being singletons. Material: memory CD4+ T cells sorted from blood. All receptors derive from a man in his late teens or twenties in good health. Each CDR3 is given with its conserved first and last residue. A D gene is named only where the DNA matches it firmly. Size tells how often a clone was seen (once, few, many) or the class of an expanded clone, and some rows leave it out.

>TRBV5-1|TRBJ1-1|TRBD1|once
TGCGCCAGCAGTTGGGACAGGGGCCAGACTGAAGCTTTCTTT
CASSWDRGQTEAFF
>TRBV27|TRBJ2-4|TRBD1|-
TGTGCCAGCAGGGCCGGGACAGGACTAGCCAAAAACATTCAGTACTTC
CASRAGTGLAKNIQYF
>TRBV6-1|TRBJ1-1|TRBD1|-
TGTGCCAGCAGTGGAGGACAGGGGAAGATAGCTTTCTTT
CASSGGQGKIAFF
>TRBV1|TRBJ2-3|-|-
TGCACCTCCCCGGGGGGGACGGGGACAGATACGCAGTATTTT
CTSPGGTGTDTQYF
>TRBV20-1|TRBJ2-3|-|-
TGCAGTGCTAGCCGTACAGATACGCAGTATTTT
CSASRTDTQYF
>TRBV6-5|TRBJ2-3|-|-
TGTGCCAGCAGTTACCAGGGGCAGGCAGATACGCAGTATTTT
CASSYQGQADTQYF
>TRBV13|TRBJ2-3|TRBD2|-
TGTGCCAGCAGCTCAACAAGCGGGAGGGAGGGAGATACGCAGTATTTT
CASSSTSGREGDTQYF
>TRBV28|TRBJ2-7|-|-
TGTGCCACCTCAGGGGGGCTCTCCTACGAGCAGTACTTC
CATSGGLSYEQYF
>TRBV19|TRBJ2-2|-|-
TGTGCCAGTCGTTCATACGGGGAGCTGTTTTTT
CASRSYGELFF
>TRBV6-5|TRBJ1-1|-|-
TGTGCCAGCAGTTACAGGGGGGCGAACACTGAAGCTTTCTTT
CASSYRGANTEAFF
>TRBV4-1|TRBJ2-7|-|-
TGCGCCAGCAGCCAAGATTATATGGGCGAGCAGTACTTC
CASSQDYMGEQYF
>TRBV5-1|TRBJ2-7|-|-
TGCGCCAGCAGCCTCGGGACCATCTTTGTAGAGCAGTACTTC
CASSLGTIFVEQYF
>TRBV6-1|TRBJ2-7|-|-
TGTGCCAGCAAAAAGGATCGAGGACCCTACGAGCAGTACTTC
CASKKDRGPYEQYF
>TRBV4-1|TRBJ1-4|TRBD1|once
TGCGCCAGCAGGGACAGGGGGCCTAAGGATGAAAAACTGTTTTTT
CASRDRGPKDEKLFF